This T cell receptor (beta chain) was retrieved from a study of T cell repertoires in cytomegalovirus infection. Whole-study findings and limits: There were HLA-C-restricted CMV-specific TCR beta clonotypes dominating the ex vivo response.

The CDR3 spans 14 residues. V dropped 5 bases and J dropped 1 base, with 11 bases sitting between them. The germline V gene encodes CDR1 MNHEY and CDR2 SVGAGI. On this clonotype itself: Its target is not known.

TCRdb fed the reads into MiXCR, producing one record per CDR3 protein. The sample lists 650,000 to 850,000 distinct CDR3 sequences; under 35% were seen once. This specimen was cultured CD8+ T cells from PBMCs, taken from culture after CMV antigen stimulation. The chain couples TRBV6-5 to TRBJ1-1, with a tentative D call TRBD1 (6 bases). The receptor was derived from a human donor in good health (CMV status not recorded). Some clones in this sample may be carry-over from other donors' samples. CDR3 in DNA: TGTGCCAGCAGTCTGGGACATAAGAACACTGAAGCTTTCTTT. Amino acid sequence: CASSLGHKNTEAFF.